Listed below are T cell receptor beta chains from one sample, sequenced in a study of shared clonotypes between healthy human individuals. TCRdb keeps only in-frame clones here, not all; method: immunoSEQ multiplex PCR. The sample has roughly 1,100,000 clones; approximately 72% are singletons. Sample: memory CD4+ T cells sorted from blood. The receptors stem from a man younger than 35 in good health. Both conserved end residues are part of each CDR3. Each record gives: clone size, CDR3 length, J gene, V gene, D gene, CDR3 DNA, CDR3 protein. The D gene is left open where the match is weak. Some rows mark clone size as missing; the rest say once, few, many or name a class of expanded clone.

abundance: .; len: 12; j_gene: TRBJ2-2; v_gene: TRBV5-1; d_gene: .; CDR3nt: TGCGCCAGCAGCTCTACAGGCGGGGAGCTGTTTTTT; CDR3aa: CASSSTGGELFF
abundance: .; len: 18; j_gene: TRBJ1-1; v_gene: TRBV10-3; d_gene: .; CDR3nt: TGTGCCATCAGTGAGCATAATACCGGTAGACCGGCGAACACTGAAGCTTTCTTT; CDR3aa: CAISEHNTGRPANTEAFF
abundance: .; len: 14; j_gene: TRBJ1-6; v_gene: TRBV27; d_gene: TRBD1; CDR3nt: TGTGCCAGCCGCCTCGGGACAGCAAATTCACCCCTCCACTTT; CDR3aa: CASRLGTANSPLHF
abundance: .; len: 15; j_gene: TRBJ1-2; v_gene: TRBV10-3; d_gene: .; CDR3nt: TGTGCCATCAGTGAGCCGAATCCGAGGATCTATGGCTACACCTTC; CDR3aa: CAISEPNPRIYGYTF
abundance: .; len: 15; j_gene: TRBJ2-1; v_gene: TRBV5-1; d_gene: TRBD2; CDR3nt: TGCGCCAGCAGCTTACGGACTAGCGGTTCCAATGAGCAGTTCTTC; CDR3aa: CASSLRTSGSNEQFF
abundance: few; len: 15; j_gene: TRBJ2-3; v_gene: TRBV19; d_gene: .; CDR3nt: TGTGCCAGTAGTAAAACCGGGGCCCGCACAGATACGCAGTATTTT; CDR3aa: CASSKTGARTDTQYF
abundance: .; len: 16; j_gene: TRBJ1-1; v_gene: TRBV4-1; d_gene: .; CDR3nt: TGCGCCAGCAGCGAGAGCGGACCGCAGATGAACACTGAAGCTTTCTTT; CDR3aa: CASSESGPQMNTEAFF
abundance: .; len: 16; j_gene: TRBJ1-5; v_gene: TRBV7-8; d_gene: .; CDR3nt: TGTGCCAGCAGCTTAGACCGCGCTTATAGCAATCAGCCCCAGCATTTT; CDR3aa: CASSLDRAYSNQPQHF
abundance: .; len: 14; j_gene: TRBJ1-2; v_gene: TRBV28; d_gene: .; CDR3nt: TGTGCCAGCAGTTTAACGACGCGAGCGTATGGCTACACCTTC; CDR3aa: CASSLTTRAYGYTF
abundance: .; len: 15; j_gene: TRBJ2-7; v_gene: TRBV11-2; d_gene: TRBD1; CDR3nt: TGTGCCAGCAGCCCCAGCGGACAGGGCCCCGTCGAGCAGTACTTC; CDR3aa: CASSPSGQGPVEQYF
abundance: .; len: 16; j_gene: TRBJ2-5; v_gene: TRBV10-1; d_gene: TRBD2; CDR3nt: TGCGCCAGCAGTGAGGGACTAGCGGGAGAACAGGAGACCCAGTACTTC; CDR3aa: CASSEGLAGEQETQYF
abundance: .; len: 14; j_gene: TRBJ2-7; v_gene: TRBV19; d_gene: .; CDR3nt: TGTGCCAGTAGCAAGAAGGACGGCTCCTACGAGCAGTACTTC; CDR3aa: CASSKKDGSYEQYF
abundance: .; len: 15; j_gene: TRBJ1-1; v_gene: TRBV5-5; d_gene: TRBD1; CDR3nt: TGTGCCAGCAGCTTACAACAGGGGGCTGGCACTGAAGCTTTCTTT; CDR3aa: CASSLQQGAGTEAFF
abundance: .; len: 12; j_gene: TRBJ2-5; v_gene: TRBV19; d_gene: .; CDR3nt: TGTGCCAGTAGTACCACTGGGGAGACCCAGTACTTC; CDR3aa: CASSTTGETQYF
abundance: .; len: 13; j_gene: TRBJ2-1; v_gene: TRBV10-3; d_gene: .; CDR3nt: TGTGCCATCTCCATCGGGACGGAAAATGAGCAGTTCTTC; CDR3aa: CAISIGTENEQFF
abundance: .; len: 13; j_gene: TRBJ2-5; v_gene: TRBV2; d_gene: TRBD2; CDR3nt: TGTGCCAGCAGTGATAGACTAGCCGAGACCCAGTACTTC; CDR3aa: CASSDRLAETQYF
abundance: .; len: 14; j_gene: TRBJ2-5; v_gene: TRBV5-6; d_gene: .; CDR3nt: TGTGCCAGCAGCTACCCTACAGGGAGGGAGACCCAGTACTTC; CDR3aa: CASSYPTGRETQYF
abundance: .; len: 15; j_gene: TRBJ2-3; v_gene: TRBV14; d_gene: .; CDR3nt: TGTGCCAGCAGCCCCCTCGCTAGCGCCACAGATACGCAGTATTTT; CDR3aa: CASSPLASATDTQYF
abundance: .; len: 14; j_gene: TRBJ2-1; v_gene: TRBV13; d_gene: .; CDR3nt: TGTGCCAGCAGCCCGCACGGAACTAGGAATGAGCAGTTCTTC; CDR3aa: CASSPHGTRNEQFF
abundance: .; len: 15; j_gene: TRBJ1-2; v_gene: TRBV9; d_gene: .; CDR3nt: TGTGCCAGCAGCGTAGACCCTGGCGGGATCTATGGCTACACCTTC; CDR3aa: CASSVDPGGIYGYTF
abundance: .; len: 14; j_gene: TRBJ1-3; v_gene: TRBV7-2; d_gene: .; CDR3nt: TGTGCCAGCAGCTTAGCATCATCCGGAAACACCATATATTTT; CDR3aa: CASSLASSGNTIYF
abundance: once; len: 15; j_gene: TRBJ2-2; v_gene: TRBV9; d_gene: .; CDR3nt: TGTGCCAGCCGGTCGAGCGCAGGGAACACCGGGGAGCTGTTTTTT; CDR3aa: CASRSSAGNTGELFF
abundance: few; len: 14; j_gene: TRBJ1-5; v_gene: TRBV5-1; d_gene: .; CDR3nt: TGCGCCAGCAGCTTGGATGGGGGGAATCAGCCCCAGCATTTT; CDR3aa: CASSLDGGNQPQHF
abundance: .; len: 13; j_gene: TRBJ2-5; v_gene: TRBV4-1; d_gene: .; CDR3nt: TGCGCCAGCAGCCAAGGCGGTAAAGAGACCCAGTACTTC; CDR3aa: CASSQGGKETQYF
abundance: .; len: 14; j_gene: TRBJ1-1; v_gene: TRBV5-1; d_gene: .; CDR3nt: TGCGCCAGCAGCTTGGGGGCAGATAACACTGAAGCTTTCTTT; CDR3aa: CASSLGADNTEAFF
abundance: .; len: 14; j_gene: TRBJ2-7; v_gene: TRBV7-2; d_gene: .; CDR3nt: TGTGCCAGCAGCTTCCACAGGGCCGGGTACGAGCAGTACTTC; CDR3aa: CASSFHRAGYEQYF
abundance: .; len: 17; j_gene: TRBJ2-3; v_gene: TRBV9; d_gene: TRBD2; CDR3nt: TGTGCCAGCAGCGTAGGGCTAGCGGACTTTAGCACAGATACGCAGTATTTT; CDR3aa: CASSVGLADFSTDTQYF
abundance: few; len: 13; j_gene: TRBJ2-5; v_gene: TRBV18; d_gene: .; CDR3nt: TGTGCCAGCTCAGGGACACTCCAAGAGACCCAGTACTTC; CDR3aa: CASSGTLQETQYF
abundance: few; len: 16; j_gene: TRBJ1-1; v_gene: TRBV28; d_gene: .; CDR3nt: TGTGCCAGCAGTTTAGCGGGGTACAACAGGAACACTGAAGCTTTCTTT; CDR3aa: CASSLAGYNRNTEAFF
abundance: .; len: 15; j_gene: TRBJ1-2; v_gene: TRBV5-1; d_gene: TRBD1; CDR3nt: TGCGCCAGCAGCACGGGACAGGGGGCGGACTATGGCTACACCTTC; CDR3aa: CASSTGQGADYGYTF
abundance: few; len: 12; j_gene: TRBJ1-4; v_gene: TRBV2; d_gene: .; CDR3nt: TGTGCCAGCAGGACCAACAGTGAAAAACTGTTTTTT; CDR3aa: CASRTNSEKLFF
abundance: .; len: 13; j_gene: TRBJ1-2; v_gene: TRBV27; d_gene: TRBD1; CDR3nt: TGTGCCAGCCGTCGGGACAGTAACTATGGCTACACCTTC; CDR3aa: CASRRDSNYGYTF
abundance: .; len: 14; j_gene: TRBJ2-7; v_gene: TRBV11-2; d_gene: .; CDR3nt: TGTGCCAGCAGCTTAGCTTCGGCCATCGGCGAGCAGTACTTC; CDR3aa: CASSLASAIGEQYF
abundance: .; len: 14; j_gene: TRBJ1-2; v_gene: TRBV6-1; d_gene: TRBD1; CDR3nt: TGTGCCAGCACCCAAACGCGGGACAGATATGGCTACACCTTC; CDR3aa: CASTQTRDRYGYTF
abundance: many; len: 16; j_gene: TRBJ2-5; v_gene: TRBV4-2; d_gene: TRBD2; CDR3nt: TGTGCCAGCAGCCAAGAGGGCGGGGGGGCTCGGGAGACCCAGTACTTC; CDR3aa: CASSQEGGGARETQYF
abundance: .; len: 15; j_gene: TRBJ1-4; v_gene: TRBV2; d_gene: .; CDR3nt: TGTGCCAGCAGCCGAGCCGGGGGGGCAGGGGAAAAACTGTTTTTT; CDR3aa: CASSRAGGAGEKLFF
abundance: .; len: 16; j_gene: TRBJ1-5; v_gene: TRBV6-1; d_gene: TRBD1; CDR3nt: TGTGCCAGCAGTGAAATGGGGACAGGGTACAATCAGCCCCAGCATTTT; CDR3aa: CASSEMGTGYNQPQHF
abundance: few; len: 13; j_gene: TRBJ1-2; v_gene: TRBV19; d_gene: .; CDR3nt: TGTGCCAGTAGTCCCACCGAGGGGTATGGCTACACCTTC; CDR3aa: CASSPTEGYGYTF
abundance: few; len: 15; j_gene: TRBJ2-2; v_gene: TRBV5-4; d_gene: TRBD1; CDR3nt: TGTGCCAGCAGCCGGACAGGGGAGGTCGCCGGGGAGCTGTTTTTT; CDR3aa: CASSRTGEVAGELFF
abundance: .; len: 16; j_gene: TRBJ1-1; v_gene: TRBV6-5; d_gene: TRBD1; CDR3nt: TGTGCCAGCAGTTACTCGATTGGGACAGGGATTGATGAAGCTTTCTTT; CDR3aa: CASSYSIGTGIDEAFF
abundance: .; len: 16; j_gene: TRBJ2-7; v_gene: TRBV11-3; d_gene: .; CDR3nt: TGTGCCAGCAGCCCTGGAGGGAGCGGCGCTCGGGGGGAGCAGTACTTC; CDR3aa: CASSPGGSGARGEQYF
abundance: once; len: 14; j_gene: TRBJ2-7; v_gene: TRBV5-4; d_gene: .; CDR3nt: TGTGCCAGCAGCTTAGGGAGCCCGTCCTACGAGCAGTACTTC; CDR3aa: CASSLGSPSYEQYF
abundance: .; len: 15; j_gene: TRBJ1-1; v_gene: TRBV2; d_gene: .; CDR3nt: TGTGCCAGCAGTGGGCCAGCCGGGGAAGGAACTGAAGCTTTCTTT; CDR3aa: CASSGPAGEGTEAFF
abundance: .; len: 13; j_gene: TRBJ2-3; v_gene: TRBV19; d_gene: .; CDR3nt: TGTGCCAGTAGCTTTTCGACCACAGATACGCAGTATTTT; CDR3aa: CASSFSTTDTQYF
abundance: once; len: 18; j_gene: TRBJ2-2; v_gene: TRBV19; d_gene: TRBD1; CDR3nt: TGTGCCAGTAGTATCTTCAGGGCAGGGGGCCTGGGCACCGGGGAGCTGTTTTTT; CDR3aa: CASSIFRAGGLGTGELFF
abundance: few; len: 15; j_gene: TRBJ2-5; v_gene: TRBV7-9; d_gene: .; CDR3nt: TGTGCCAGCAGCTTAGGGGCAGGTACTCAAGAGACCCAGTACTTC; CDR3aa: CASSLGAGTQETQYF
abundance: once; len: 12; j_gene: TRBJ2-2; v_gene: TRBV18; d_gene: .; CDR3nt: TGTGCCAGCTCACCGGGATCCCGGGAGCTGTTTTTT; CDR3aa: CASSPGSRELFF
abundance: .; len: 15; j_gene: TRBJ1-5; v_gene: TRBV9; d_gene: .; CDR3nt: TGTGCCAGCAGCGCTTTTGGAGATAGCAATCAGCCCCAGCATTTT; CDR3aa: CASSAFGDSNQPQHF
abundance: once; len: 15; j_gene: TRBJ2-5; v_gene: TRBV2; d_gene: TRBD2; CDR3nt: TGTGCCAGCAGTGATTCTTGGAGCGGGGGTGAGACCCAGTACTTC; CDR3aa: CASSDSWSGGETQYF